This TCR beta chain derives from a study of cytomegalovirus exposure and HLA in healthy donors. Points on this clone: Its antigen is unidentified.

Trimming took off 1 base at V and 7 bases at J, with 5 bases between the two ends. CDR3 length: 11 amino acids. The germline V gene has CDR1 SEHNR and CDR2 FQNEAQ (reference sequence). The PCR had 60 Vbeta and 13 Jbeta primers. Study processing details: In a later analysis, the count reached tens of millions of unique TCR beta chains, with approximately 11 million shared. The repertoire was sequenced with immunoSEQ multiplex PCR; TCRdb's copy has only in-frame clones and lacks some. V and J calls and clone size follow that table, whereas D and trimming were derived from the DNA. The sample has more than 55,000 clones; roughly 83% are singletons. Study-wide points: Overall, roughly 170 TCR beta chains were annotated as cytomegalovirus-associated. At a 0.05 false discovery rate, a later analysis found 15,000 to 20,000 TCR beta sequences to be associated with HLA alleles.

The V and J genes are TRBV7-9 and TRBJ2-7, with D possibly TRBD2 on 5 matching bases. The sequence was collected from a human donor in good health. The sample comprised PBMCs. The CDR3 loop is CASSLVAEQYF. DNA for the CDR3: TGTGCCAGCAGCTTAGTAGCGGAGCAGTACTTC. The variable domain in full, with the rest retrieved from reference TRBV7-9 and TRBJ2-7, is DTGVSQNPRHKITKRGQNVTFRCDPISEHNRLYWYRQTLGQGPEFLTYFQNEAQLEKSRLLSDRFSAERPKGSFSTLEIQRTEQGDSAMYLCASSLVAEQYFGPGTRLTVT.